These 30 T cell receptor beta chains originate from one sample sequenced in a study of shared clonotypes between healthy human individuals. Here immunoSEQ multiplex PCR was the method, and the copy in TCRdb shows in-frame clones only, minus some. Here the sample spans hundreds of thousands of clones, 70% to 80% being singletons. Sequencing was carried out using PBMCs. Source of these receptors: a woman aged 40 to 50 in good health. Some clones in this sample may be carry-over from other donors' samples.

The chain has TRBV6-1 and TRBJ2-3; D tentatively fits TRBD1 or TRBD2 (5 bases each). The CDR3 is 13 amino acids. V gave up 7 bases and J gave up 8 bases, with 16 bases separating them. Germline-derived CDR1 and CDR2 are MNHNS and SASEGT. CDR3 DNA sequence: TGTGCCAGCATCACCGGGACCATCGGTACGCAGTATTTT. Translated: CASITGTIGTQYF.

The chain joins TRBV15 to TRBJ2-1; D unclear. CDR3 length: 16 residues. V shed 1 base and J shed 0 bases, with 10 bases lying between them. Per germline, CDR1 LNHNV and CDR2 YYDKDF (reference sequence). For the CDR3, the DNA is TGTGCCACCAGCAGAGCCTTAATCCCCTCCTACAATGAGCAGTTCTTC. Translating gives CATSRALIPSYNEQFF.

The CDR3 coding sequence is TGTGCCAGCAGCGCCTTAATCGGGGGCGCGGTCCACGAGCAGTACTTC. Amino acids: CASSALIGGAVHEQYF. This chain joins TRBV9 and TRBJ2-7; D assignment may be TRBD1 or TRBD2 (6 bases each). The V gene's germline CDR1 is SGDLS and CDR2 YYNGEE. V gave up 3 bases and J gave up 5 bases, with 21 bases separating them. This CDR3 is built from 16 residues.

This chain connects TRBV7-2 to TRBJ2-5; D remains ambiguous. This CDR3 comprises 15 residues. V lost 1 base and J lost 4, with 13 bases in between. Germline V CDR1 and CDR2: SGHTA, FQGNSA. The CDR3 DNA reads as TGTGCCAGCAGCTTAGTCGGCGGATTCGGAGAGACCCAGTACTTC. Translated, it gives CASSLVGGFGETQYF.

V is TRBV5-6 and J is TRBJ2-1; D ambiguous. CDR1 is SGHDT and CDR2 is YYEEEE in the germline V gene. CDR3 size: 13 residues. The V and J ends lost 0 bases and 5 bases respectively, with 6 bases between them. In nucleotides, the CDR3 is TGTGCCAGCAGCTTGGATCTCAACAATGAGCAGTTCTTC. Encoded protein: CASSLDLNNEQFF.

This clone was recorded a few times. J is TRBJ2-7 and V is TRBV15; tentative D call: TRBD2 (6 bases). CDR1 is LNHNV, CDR2 YYDKDF, per germline (reference sequence). Trimming took 8 bases from V and 0 from J, leaving 8 bases between them. The CDR3 contains 12 residues. CDR3 protein: CATSGDSYEQYF. For the CDR3, the DNA is TGTGCCACCTCGGGAGACTCCTACGAGCAGTACTTC.

This clone was detected only once. CDR3 in amino acids: CASSQDLDSHYGYTF. CDR3 sequence (DNA): TGTGCCAGCAGCCAAGATCTGGACAGCCACTATGGCTACACCTTC. The J gene is TRBJ1-2, the V gene TRBV14; D is possibly TRBD1 (6 bases). CDR3 length: 15 amino acids. Germline V gives CDR1 SGHDN, CDR2 FVKESK. The V gene lost 0 bases and the J gene lost 3 bases, with 11 bases spanning the gap.

The rearrangement uses TRBV19 and TRBJ1-2; no reliable D call. CDR1 LNHDA and CDR2 SQIVND come from the germline V gene (reference sequence). This CDR3 has 13 residues. The V end lost 6 bases, the J end lost 4 bases, and 12 bases lay between the germline ends. The DNA for the CDR3 is TGTGCCAGTAGCCGCGACACATTCTATGGCTACACCTTC. Translation: CASSRDTFYGYTF.

The chain has TRBV5-1 and TRBJ2-7, with 9 bases aligning to TRBD2. Germline V gives CDR1 SGHRS, CDR2 YFSETQ. Germline trimming cut 0 bases from V and 7 bases from J; bases unmatched to any gene: 8. The CDR3 covers 15 residues. The CDR3 reads CASSLGVAGVQEQYF. For the CDR3, the DNA is TGCGCCAGCAGCTTGGGTGTAGCGGGAGTTCAGGAGCAGTACTTC. Combining the CDR3 with reference TRBV5-1 and TRBJ2-7 gives the whole variable domain KAGVTQTPRYLIKTRGQQVTLSCSPISGHRSVSWYQQTPGQGLQFLFEYFSETQRNKGNFPGRFSGRQFSNSRSEMNVSTLELGDSALYLCASSLGVAGVQEQYFGPGTRLTVT.

As regards this clone: The sample has other DNA sequences that encode this CDR3 too. CDR3 loop: CASSLGQVNTEAFF. The DNA of the CDR3 is TGCGCCAGCAGCTTGGGACAGGTGAACACTGAAGCTTTCTTT. The rearrangement joins TRBV5-1 to TRBJ1-1; maybe TRBD1 (6 bases). V lost 0 bases, J lost 0 bases, and 6 bases lay in between. Germline-derived CDR1 and CDR2 are SGHRS and YFSETQ. This CDR3 has 14 residues.

This rearrangement joins TRBV9 to TRBJ1-2; D remains ambiguous. Germline assignment: CDR1 SGDLS and CDR2 YYNGEE. Between the trimmed V and J ends, which lost 0 bases and 3 bases, there was a span of 15 bases. The CDR3 loop spans 16 amino acids. The CDR3 nucleotides are TGTGCCAGCAGCGTAGACCCGATACCTCAGGACTATGGCTACACCTTC. Residues: CASSVDPIPQDYGYTF.

This clone was seen a single time. The genes are TRBV7-2 and TRBJ2-5; unclear D gene. With 4 bases removed from V and 5 bases from J, the gap between germline ends came to 5 bases. CDR3 size: 11 residues. Germline V CDR1 and CDR2: SGHTA, FQGNSA. The CDR3 protein is CASSSGETQYF. Written as DNA, the CDR3 is TGTGCCAGCAGCTCCGGGGAGACCCAGTACTTC.

The J gene is TRBJ1-1, the V gene TRBV11-3; D gene ambiguous. CDR3 length equals 14 residues. Per the germline V gene, CDR1 is SGHNT and CDR2 is YENEEA. V lost 1 base to trimming and J lost 1 base, with 7 bases between them. The CDR3 DNA follows: TGTGCCAGCAGCTTAGGCTCAGCGAACACTGAAGCTTTCTTT. Translated: CASSLGSANTEAFF.

The rearrangement uses TRBV14 and TRBJ2-2; D is uncertain. The germline V gene has CDR1 SGHDN and CDR2 FVKESK. The CDR3 covers 13 residues. V lost 1 base, J lost 4 bases, and 4 bases lay in between. The CDR3 DNA sequence: TGTGCCAGCAGCCAAGTTTTCACCGGGGAGCTGTTTTTT. It encodes CASSQVFTGELFF.

This chain connects TRBV5-1 to TRBJ1-4; no reliable D call. The CDR3 has 12 amino acids. Germline CDR1 is SGHRS and CDR2 is YFSETQ. The V gene lost 4 bases and the J gene lost 4 bases, with 5 bases spanning the gap. CDR3 sequence: CASSQDNEKLFF. In nucleotides, the CDR3 is TGCGCCAGCAGCCAGGATAATGAAAAACTGTTTTTT.

The chain combines TRBV27 with TRBJ1-1; D is perhaps TRBD1 (6 bases). Per germline, CDR1 MNHEY and CDR2 SMNVEV (reference sequence). The CDR3 consists of 15 residues. Trimming cost V 5 bases and J 1 base, with 14 bases left between them. The CDR3 is CASSPIPDRNTEAFF. As DNA, the CDR3 is TGTGCCAGCAGTCCTATCCCGGACAGGAACACTGAAGCTTTCTTT.

For this clone: At one end the junction does not follow the germline gene, possibly because of a read error. The chain couples TRBV18 to TRBJ2-1, with D perhaps TRBD1 (5 bases). This CDR3 has 14 amino acids. Germline-derived CDR1 and CDR2 are KGHSH and LQKENI. Here the CDR3 reads CASSLGLTYDEQFF. In nucleotides, the CDR3 is TGTGCCAGCTCATTGGGGCTTACCTACGATGAGCAGTTCTTC.

This chain joins TRBV5-4 and TRBJ2-4; either TRBD1 or TRBD2 may fit D (5 bases each). Trimming cost V 1 base and J 6 bases, with 11 bases left between them. This CDR3 has 14 amino acids. Germline-derived CDR1 and CDR2 are SGHNT and YYREEE (reference sequence). The chain's CDR3 is CASSLSEGRNIQYF. The DNA of the CDR3 is TGTGCCAGCAGCTTGAGCGAGGGGCGAAACATTCAGTACTTC.

The chain links TRBV10-2 to TRBJ2-7; possibly TRBD1 for D (6 bases). The CDR3 spans 14 residues. The germline CDR1 and CDR2 sequences are WSHSY and SAAADI. Trimming pared 3 bases from V and 3 bases from J, leaving 12 bases between. The CDR3 coding sequence is TGCGCCAGCAGTGAAAAAGAAGGGGGCTACGAGCAGTACTTC. Encoded protein: CASSEKEGGYEQYF.

The rearrangement uses TRBV5-1 and TRBJ2-7; D call uncertain. Germline CDR1 SGHRS, CDR2 YFSETQ. V lost 4 bases, J lost 6 bases, and 17 bases lay in between. The CDR3 loop spans 14 amino acids. CDR3 DNA: TGCGCCAGCAGCAGCACACAGCGCCTGCTCGAGCAGTACTTC. Amino acid sequence: CASSSTQRLLEQYF.

The rearrangement links TRBV28 to TRBJ1-2, with D perhaps matching TRBD1 (5 bases). The V gene lost 3 bases and the J gene lost 6 bases, with 20 bases spanning the gap. CDR1 is MDHEN and CDR2 is SYDVKM in the germline V gene. This CDR3 region has 16 residues. The DNA for the CDR3 is TGTGCCAGCAGTTTCCCGGGGCGGCCGGGTTTCGATGGCTACACCTTC. Amino acids: CASSFPGRPGFDGYTF.

This clone has ten or more counts. The chain is built from TRBV27 and TRBJ1-4; 8 bases are a match to TRBD1. Germline assignment: CDR1 MNHEY and CDR2 SMNVEV (reference sequence). V lost 4 bases to trimming and J lost 10 bases; unmatched junction nucleotides: 8. This CDR3 region has 14 residues. The chain's CDR3 is CASSSDRGLGKLFF. The CDR3 coding sequence is TGTGCCAGCAGTTCCGACAGGGGTCTCGGAAAACTGTTTTTT. The full variable domain, its missing parts supplied by reference TRBV27 and TRBJ1-4, is EAQVTQNPRYLITVTGKKLTVTCSQNMNHEYMSWYRQDPGLGLRQIYYSMNVEVTDKGDVPEGYKVSRKEKRNFPLILESPSPNQTSLYFCASSSDRGLGKLFFGSGTQLSVL.

This clone was detected once. A much more abundant neighbour one base away suggests this may be a read error. The identical CDR3 is also encoded by other nucleotide sequences in the sample. This chain joins TRBV11-1 and TRBJ1-4; no clear D. Germline CDR1 SGHAT, CDR2 FQDESV (reference sequence). The CDR3 is 14 residues long. The chain's CDR3 is CASSRTGRDEKLFF. CDR3 in DNA: TGCGCCAGCAGCCGAACGGGGAGAGATGAAAAACTGTTTTTT. The variable domain in full, with the rest retrieved from reference TRBV11-1 and TRBJ1-4, is EAEVAQSPRYKITEKSQAVAFWCDPISGHATLYWYRQILGQGPELLVQFQDESVVDDSQLPKDRFSAERLKGVDSTLKIQPAELGDSAMYLCASSRTGRDEKLFFGSGTQLSVL.

The chain uses TRBV2 and TRBJ2-2; unclear D gene. Germline loops: CDR1 SNHLY, CDR2 FYNNEI. The V and J ends lost 8 bases and 8 bases respectively, with 12 bases between them. The CDR3 spans 12 residues. The CDR3 region is CASSQKVGELFF. The CDR3 DNA reads as TGTGCCAGCTCTCAAAAAGTTGGGGAGCTGTTTTTT.

The J gene is TRBJ2-1, the V gene TRBV29-1; D remains unclear. The V end was cut by 6 bases, the J end by 14 bases, with 14 bases between. CDR3 length equals 10 residues. The germline gives CDR1 SQVTM, CDR2 ANQGSEA. CDR3 sequence (DNA): TGCAGCGTAGAAACTTGGCAGAAGTTCTTC. This sequence encodes CSVETWQKFF.

The chain couples TRBV6-4 to TRBJ2-7, with TRBD2 matching over 9 bases. The V gene end was trimmed by 3 bases and the J gene end by 4 bases; junction bases not matched to a gene: 4. CDR3 length equals 14 residues. Germline CDR1 is MRHNA and CDR2 is SNTAGT. CDR3 residues: CASSELAGTYEQYF. CDR3 DNA sequence: TGTGCCAGCAGTGAGCTAGCGGGGACTTACGAGCAGTACTTC.

The chain uses TRBV11-2 and TRBJ2-7, with a tentative D call TRBD2 (6 bases). The CDR3 contains 16 residues. Trimming removed 1 base at V and 0 bases at J, with 13 bases between. The germline V gene has CDR1 SGHAT and CDR2 FQNNGV. The CDR3 region has the DNA TGTGCCAGCAGCTTAGGGGACTCACGCGGCTCCTACGAGCAGTACTTC. Protein product: CASSLGDSRGSYEQYF.

The chain has TRBV18 and TRBJ2-5; 7 bases are a match to TRBD1. The germline V gene has CDR1 KGHSH and CDR2 LQKENI. V trimming: 4 bases; J trimming: 2 bases; junction bases outside the gene matches: 7. The length of the CDR3 is 15 residues. The CDR3 DNA follows: TGTGCCAGCTCACGCCGACAGGGAAATCAAGAGACCCAGTACTTC. It is translated as CASSRRQGNQETQYF.

The V gene is TRBV25-1, the J gene TRBJ2-3, with 7 bases identical to TRBD1. CDR1 and CDR2 (germline): MGHDK, SYGVNS. The CDR3 has 16 residues. Trimming removed 2 bases from V and 2 bases from J; junction bases left unmatched: 7. Here the CDR3 reads CASSEAGTEPTDTQYF. The CDR3 bases are TGTGCCAGCAGTGAAGCCGGGACAGAGCCCACAGATACGCAGTATTTT.

V and J are TRBV5-4 and TRBJ1-4; D uncertain. The V gene's germline CDR1 is SGHNT and CDR2 YYREEE (reference sequence). V lost 4 bases and J lost 6, with 16 bases in between. The CDR3 runs to 15 residues. CDR3 coding DNA: TGTGCCAGCAGCGCTTGGCTAGGGAGAGATGAAAAACTGTTTTTT. This sequence encodes CASSAWLGRDEKLFF.